This T cell receptor (beta chain) comes out of a study of cytomegalovirus exposure and HLA in healthy donors (dated by TCRdb to the late 2010s). The study in broad terms: In an earlier analysis of around 540 of the donors, 250 to 350 Gb of sequence data and 117 million unique TCR beta sequences from 150 million to 200 million T cells were reported. The study aimed to test whether cataloging public T cell receptors could reveal signatures of past pathogen exposure. The number of typed donors differed by locus: about 620-640 for A, B, C, DRB1 and DQB1; approximately 540 for DQA1; approximately 610 for DPA1; and 400 to 480 for DPB1. An earlier analysis of 587 of the donors used high-throughput TCR beta sequencing to judge whether each TCR beta V gene segment behaved as functional or pseudogenic. Donor age, sex, ethnicity and CMV serostatus were compiled alongside the repertoire data. A separate validation cohort of over a hundred different subjects was used in addition to the 666-subject first cohort. The T cell repertoires of about 700 subjects were profiled by immunosequencing and related to cytomegalovirus serostatus. On average, over 200,000 unique TCR beta nucleotide sequences were sequenced per donor among 300 to 500 genotyped donors of the cohort, with roughly 19% of those sequences being non-productive. In a later analysis, previously published TCR beta repertoires from more than 500 donors were re-analyzed and high-resolution HLA genotyping was added so that TCR occurrence patterns could be studied. In the later analysis, no new phenotypic data were used to find candidate immune exposures; instead, reliance was placed on TCR beta sequences and their occurrence across donors. All discovery cohort repertoires had been generated using a single sequencing platform. To predict cytomegalovirus infection status, the study combined high-throughput TCR immunosequencing, statistical association of individual TCRs with disease status, and machine learning. A later genetic analysis used genome-wide SNP genotypes for about 60% of the 666 donors, treating that subset as a discovery cohort. Roughly 5 DR-DQ haplotypes were treated as single units for association and clustering because of strong linkage in the cohort. Of the 300 to 450 genotyped donors, less than 85% were placed in the genetic ancestry cluster associated with self-reported Caucasian donors. An early release that covered approximately 600 HLA-typed donors contained about 300 gigabases of sequencing data and 85 million to 100 million unique TCR sequences. Both class I and class II loci were covered by HLA typing, at four-digit resolution. Overall results and qualifications from the work: An association between a missense DCLRE1C variant and V-gene and J-gene trimming of TCR beta chains was found in a later genetic analysis and replicated in an independent cohort. Several of the top co-occurrence clusters appeared to be linked to parvovirus B19, influenza, CMV and Epstein-Barr virus, according to a later analysis. This cohort had only TCR beta chains sequenced, and the lack of alpha or paired-chain data limited which features could be detected. Because the 87-base-pair reads could not distinguish some IMGT-functional V segments, including TRBV6-2 and TRBV6-3, those segments were excluded. A later analysis found that TCR association rates varied across HLA loci, with DRB1 alleles showing the most associated TCRs and HLA-C alleles the fewest. Assigning TCR associations to individual alleles was difficult when HLA alleles, especially DR and DQ, strongly co-occurred. Across donors, most TCR sequences were observed very rarely, whereas some public TCRs were present in many individuals. Compared with the approximately 600-donor mean, donors in an Asian-associated ancestry cluster had fewer N-insertions in productive TCRs, according to a later genetic analysis. The sequencing pipeline was judged likely to have produced a cluster of highly shared sequence variants as a technical artifact. In an earlier analysis of 587 of the donors, most TCR beta V segments appeared in productive rearrangements about 87% or about 30% of the time, broadly matching IMGT annotations. In vitro tests confirmed that a few of the cytomegalovirus-associated TCR beta chains recognize cytomegalovirus antigens. Correlated functional status among segregating V segments might reflect linkage disequilibrium, but an unknown experimental factor could not be ruled out. Sequencing depth was assumed to be roughly uniform across donors in the presence/absence analyses, though that assumption may not hold. A further reported finding was that TCR beta sequences accurately predicted the HLA-A and HLA-B alleles for most subjects in the first cohort. In a later analysis, most CMV-associated TCR beta chains were found to appear HLA-restricted, with HLA associations seemingly driven largely by CMV exposure. At a false discovery rate of 0.05, a later analysis linked 16,951 TCR beta sequences to specific HLA alleles. Because HLA typing was missing for some donors at each locus, association tests included only the typed subset. The only immune exposure information available for the cohort was CMV serostatus. The earlier analysis of 587 of the donors excluded roughly 17 rarely observed V segments, including chromosome 9 orphons, because counts were too low. It was suggested by the authors that the approach could potentially be generalized to other disease states and immunological phenotypes. Cytomegalovirus status was reported to be diagnosed by the classifier with high specificity and sensitivity in both the original and validation cohorts. In a later analysis, HLA-associated TCR beta chains were found to be more clonally expanded and to have lower generation probabilities than equally common non-associated chains. In the study, 164 TCR beta chains were listed as associated with cytomegalovirus.

Cut back by 4 bases and 6 bases, the V and J ends lie 13 bases apart. According to the germline V gene, CDR1 reads MNHNS and CDR2 reads SASEGT. Taken from cysteine to phenylalanine, the CDR3 has 14 residues. This entry keeps only the CDR3 DNA: 42 bases, framed from base 1. Library creation used the immunoSEQ multiplex PCR assay. A mixture of 60 forward primers for TCR Vbeta segments and 13 reverse primers for TCR Jbeta segments was used in the multiplex PCR. A multiplex PCR assay on genomic DNA amplified the CDR3 region of rearranged TCR beta genes. Amplified TCR beta libraries were sequenced as 87-base-pair reads on the Illumina HiSeq System. Turning to the authors' computational methods: In a later analysis, around 80 million unique TCR beta chains were counted across the 500 to 850 repertoires, and roughly 11 million of these chains were shared by at least two donors. To remove PCR and sequencing errors, raw reads were error-corrected and collapsed into unique sequences using a nearest-neighbor algorithm that merged closely related sequences. Alignment of CDR3 sequences to IMGT reference sequences was used to assign V, D and J gene segments. For a sequence to be retained, at least a six-nucleotide match to both a V gene segment and a J gene segment was required. Rearrangements were classified as productive when the CDR3 lacked stop codons and remained in frame with V and J, and all other rearrangements were classified as non-productive. Following IMGT convention, CDR3 was defined as the stretch from the second conserved V-encoded cysteine up to the conserved J-encoded phenylalanine. Sequences without an unambiguous match to a single V gene segment were excluded from the earlier analysis of 450 to 650 of the donors. An earlier analysis of 587 of the donors classified V segments as functional when productive rearrangements were above 56.7% and as segregating when the standard deviation between donors was above 5%. To diagnose cytomegalovirus status from the catalog of TCR beta chain sequences, a statistical classification framework was built. A later analysis assigned V and J genes by comparing TCR nucleotide sequences with IMGT/GENE-DB human TR gene sequences. The TCRdist pipeline was used in a later analysis to assign CDR3 sequences and most-parsimonious VDJ recombination scenarios. In a later analysis, each TCR beta chain was defined by its CDR3 amino acid sequence together with its V-gene family, and reads lacking a unique V-gene family were excluded. In a later analysis, some 600 highly shared, low-generation-probability nucleotide sequences were removed to address suspected cross-contamination and a sequencing artifact. In a later analysis, a clonal expansion index for each public chain was calculated from normalized within-repertoire ranks of inferred template counts. A later analysis computed generation probabilities with a VDJ recombination model fitted to out-of-frame rearrangements, and checked the results against IGoR. Hypergeometric tests were used in a later analysis to score TCR-TCR, TCR-HLA and TCR-CMV co-occurrence, with a repertoire-size bias correction applied to the TCR pairs. To estimate false discovery rates, a later analysis permuted the HLA or CMV assignments 20 times. A later analysis grouped co-occurring TCRs with DBSCAN, adding TCRdist sequence similarity when clustering within HLA-allele-positive subsets. For co-occurrence clustering, repertoires with fewer than 30,000 or more than 120,000 public chains were excluded, along with five repertoires with anomalous nucleotide sharing. TCRdb holds this immuneACCESS table with in-frame rearrangements only. Some clones are missing; in checked studies, unresolved V genes explain under half, and the rest has no known cause. The V and J calls and clone size are taken from that table; D and trimming were inferred from the DNA. The sample includes 96,000 or so clones, with around 79% observed a single time. The ten largest clones add up to 11% to 15% of the sample.

Note on this clone: It lacks a known antigen. No clone much larger than this one lies a single base away; base qualities are absent.

The cohort comprised 710 or so healthy bone marrow donors. At the time of sampling, every cohort member was nominally healthy, though immune exposures that went unrecorded were likely present. The donor was CMV seropositive and belonged to the group of 250 to 300 seropositive cohort members. A peripheral blood sample was provided by each donor, and peripheral blood mononuclear cells were used for TCR beta sequencing. The Qiagen DNeasy Blood Extraction Kit was used to extract genomic DNA from the blood cell samples. The sequence was collected from a woman in her 70s in good health and CMV-seropositive. The chain is assembled from TRBV6-1 and TRBJ2-1, and perhaps TRBD1 as D gene, on 5 matching bases. The sequencing sample was made of PBMCs. Here is the DNA: TGTGCCAGCAGTGGGCCCCGACAGTCCAATGAGCAGTTCTTC. This sequence encodes CASSGPRQSNEQFF.